The 27 T cell receptor beta chains listed next were all sequenced from one sample in a study of cytomegalovirus exposure and HLA in healthy donors. Repertoires were generated with immunoSEQ multiplex PCR, while TCRdb's copy carries only in-frame clones and drops some. This sample has approximately 160,000 clones, with roughly nine tenths found just once. Sequenced: PBMCs. These receptors came from a young woman in good health and CMV-seropositive.

The chain employs TRBV7-6 and TRBJ2-7; 7 bases line up with TRBD1. This CDR3 contains 15 residues. V lost 3 bases and J lost 2; bases outside the gene matches: 7. Germline assignment: CDR1 SGHVS and CDR2 FNYEAQ. CDR3 sequence reads: CASSFGPGQTYEQYF. CDR3 bases: TGTGCCAGCAGCTTTGGACCGGGACAGACCTACGAGCAGTACTTC.

The chain joins TRBV30 to TRBJ2-1; 9 nucleotides agree with TRBD2. Per germline, CDR1 GTSNPN and CDR2 SVGIG (reference sequence). With V trimmed by 3 bases and J by 9 bases, 15 bases remained unmatched. This CDR3 spans 16 amino acids. The CDR3 sequence: CAWSQRPREGAGEQFF. CDR3 sequence (DNA): TGTGCCTGGAGCCAACGTCCGCGGGAGGGCGCGGGTGAGCAGTTCTTC.

This chain connects TRBV2 to TRBJ2-3; D is uncertain. V lost 4 bases to trimming and J lost 4 bases, with 3 bases between them. The CDR3 contains 11 residues. CDR1 is SNHLY, CDR2 FYNNEI, per germline. The CDR3 loop reads CASSVSDTQYF. The DNA for the CDR3 is TGTGCCAGCAGTGTATCAGATACGCAGTATTTT.

The chain combines TRBV2 with TRBJ2-7; TRBD1 might be the D (7 bases). Trimming took 8 bases from V and 4 from J, leaving 15 bases between them. The CDR3 is made up of 13 amino acids. Germline-derived CDR1 and CDR2 are SNHLY and FYNNEI. CDR3 region: CASFNSGGYEQYF. The CDR3 region has the DNA TGTGCCAGCTTCAACTCAGGGGGGTACGAGCAGTACTTC.

This clone has just a few counts. The V call is TRBV5-5, the J call TRBJ1-5; TRBD1 might be the D (5 bases). The CDR3 runs 16 residues. Trimming removed 2 bases from V and 2 bases from J, with 14 bases in between. The germline CDR1 and CDR2 sequences are SGHKS and YYEKEE (reference sequence). The CDR3 protein is CASSFFPGRGNQPQHF. The CDR3 DNA reads TGTGCCAGCAGCTTTTTTCCAGGCAGGGGCAATCAGCCCCAGCATTTT.

This rearrangement joins TRBV4-3 to TRBJ1-2, with D unclear. Germline V gene data show CDR1 as LGHNA and CDR2 as YSLEER. The V end lost 3 bases, the J end lost 6 bases, and 17 bases lay between the germline ends. This CDR3 spans 15 amino acids. CDR3 residues: CASSQEPLTGDGYTF. Written as DNA, the CDR3 is TGCGCCAGCAGCCAGGAACCCCTAACCGGGGATGGCTACACCTTC.

V usage is TRBV11-3 and J usage is TRBJ2-7; D might be TRBD1 (5 bases). This CDR3 has 12 residues. Trimming stripped 3 bases from V and 9 bases from J, with 12 bases between. The germline V gene has CDR1 SGHNT and CDR2 YENEEA. CDR3 protein: CASSLGQGGQYF. Written as DNA, the CDR3 is TGTGCCAGCAGCTTGGGCCAGGGCGGGCAGTACTTC. Using reference TRBV11-3 and TRBJ2-7 for the parts outside the CDR3, the full variable domain is EAGVVQSPRYKIIEKKQPVAFWCNPISGHNTLYWYLQNLGQGPELLIRYENEEAVDDSQLPKDRFSAERLKGVDSTLKIQPAELGDSAVYLCASSLGQGGQYFGPGTRLTVT.

Only one count was recorded for this clone. The CDR3: CASSVEGQYLGNYGYTF. CDR3 coding DNA: TGTGCCAGCAGCGTAGAGGGACAGTACCTGGGGAACTATGGCTACACCTTC. This chain joins TRBV9 and TRBJ1-2, with TRBD1 identical over 7 bases. Germline V lookup: CDR1 SGDLS, CDR2 YYNGEE. The V gene end was trimmed by 0 bases and the J gene end by 2 bases; junction bases not matched to a gene: 10. This CDR3 region has 17 residues.

This chain joins TRBV30 and TRBJ1-3; D is unclear. V was cut by 1 base and J by 0 bases, with 7 bases left in between. CDR1 and CDR2 (germline): GTSNPN, SVGIG (reference sequence). This CDR3 has 14 residues. Written as DNA, the CDR3 is TGTGCCTGGAGTGCCAGGCGCTCTGGAAACACCATATATTTT. Translation gives CAWSARRSGNTIYF. The full variable domain, in which reference TRBV30 and TRBJ1-3 provide the parts outside the CDR3, is SQTIHQWPATLVQPVGSPLSLECTVEGTSNPNLYWYRQAAGRGLQLLFYSVGIGQISSEVPQNLSASRPQDRQFILSSKKLLLSDSGFYLCAWSARRSGNTIYFGEGSWLTVV.

The chain is built from TRBV2 and TRBJ2-5, with a possible D match to TRBD2 (5 bases). Germline CDR1 and CDR2: SNHLY and FYNNEI. The CDR3 has 14 residues. Trimming cost V 4 bases and J 3 bases, with 12 bases left between them. The CDR3 DNA is TGTGCCAGCAGTGCGTCTAGCCTTAAAGAGACCCAGTACTTC. This translates into CASSASSLKETQYF.

The chain carries TRBV2 and TRBJ2-6; D perhaps matches TRBD1 (6 bases). The V gene lost 6 bases and the J gene lost 1 base, with 10 bases spanning the gap. This CDR3 has 15 residues. Germline V gives CDR1 SNHLY, CDR2 FYNNEI. The CDR3: CASRDSFSGANVLTF. CDR3 sequence (DNA): TGTGCCAGCAGGGACAGTTTTTCTGGGGCCAACGTCCTGACTTTC. Variable domain in full (rest from reference TRBV2 and TRBJ2-6): EPEVTQTPSHQVTQMGQEVILRCVPISNHLYFYWYRQILGQKVEFLVSFYNNEISEKSEIFDDQFSVERPDGSNFTLKIRSTKLEDSAMYFCASRDSFSGANVLTFGAGSRLTVL.

The chain employs TRBV13 and TRBJ2-3, with 10 positions matching TRBD2. J lost 5 bases, V lost 5 bases, and 10 bases had no gene match. The germline CDR1 and CDR2 sequences are PRHDT and FYEKMQ (reference sequence). This CDR3 spans 16 amino acids. The CDR3: CASSLRASGSVDTQYF. CDR3 DNA sequence: TGTGCCAGCAGCCTCCGTGCTAGCGGGAGTGTAGATACGCAGTATTTT.

This chain links TRBV4-1 with TRBJ2-7, with 8 bases identical to TRBD1. The V gene's germline CDR1 is MGHRA and CDR2 YSYEKL. After removal of 6 bases from V and 4 bases from J, the junction contained 14 bases not matched to a gene. The CDR3 loop spans 16 amino acids. CDR3 sequence: CASSPQGANHRYEQYF. CDR3 DNA: TGCGCCAGCAGTCCTCAGGGGGCTAATCATCGTTACGAGCAGTACTTC.

This clone was detected ten times or more. The chain couples TRBV4-2 to TRBJ2-3, with a weak D call TRBD1 (5 bases). V dropped 6 bases and J dropped 2 bases, with 12 bases sitting between them. This CDR3 is built from 14 residues. Germline-derived CDR1 and CDR2 are LGHNA and YNFKEQ. CDR3 nucleotide sequence: TGTGCCAGCAGGGGGCCGGACACCACAGATACGCAGTATTTT. Translating gives CASRGPDTTDTQYF.

The V and J genes are TRBV11-3 and TRBJ2-5; 14 bases match TRBD2. In germline, CDR1 is SGHNT, CDR2 YENEEA. J gave up 5 bases and V 5 bases, and 10 bases lay outside the gene matches. This CDR3 comprises 17 residues. The DNA of the CDR3 is TGTGCCAGCAGCATGGGACTAGCGGGAGTCTTTACTGAGACCCAGTACTTC. Translated, it gives CASSMGLAGVFTETQYF.

The chain carries TRBV29-1 and TRBJ1-1, with D possibly TRBD1 on 5 matching bases. The germline V gene encodes CDR1 SQVTM and CDR2 ANQGSEA. CDR3 length: 13 amino acids. V lost 4 bases to trimming and J lost 6 bases, with 15 bases between them. This chain's CDR3 is CSVGDSPGAEAFF. The CDR3 nucleotides are TGCAGCGTTGGGGACTCTCCCGGCGCTGAAGCTTTCTTT. Variable domain in full (rest from reference TRBV29-1 and TRBJ1-1): SAVISQKPSRDICQRGTSLTIQCQVDSQVTMMFWYRQQPGQSLTLIATANQGSEATYESGFVIDKFPISRPNLTFSTLTVSNMSPEDSSIYLCSVGDSPGAEAFFGQGTRLTVV.

The rearrangement joins TRBV28 to TRBJ2-1; 11 bases are shared with TRBD2. CDR1 and CDR2 (germline): MDHEN, SYDVKM. The CDR3 sequence is 14 residues long. Trimming cost V 8 bases and J 2 bases; bases outside gene matches: 2. The CDR3 DNA is TGTGCCAGCGGGACTAGCGGAGCCTACAATGAGCAGTTCTTC. This gives the protein CASGTSGAYNEQFF.

The count of this clone is one. The chain is built from TRBV5-1 and TRBJ2-3; D perhaps matches TRBD1 (6 bases). This CDR3 is built from 14 residues. V lost 5 bases, J lost 2 bases, and 12 bases lay in between. Germline CDR1 and CDR2: SGHRS and YFSETQ. DNA of the CDR3: TGCGCCAGCAGGTCCACAGGGAACACAGATACGCAGTATTTT. Translated: CASRSTGNTDTQYF. The whole variable domain, remainder taken from reference TRBV5-1 and TRBJ2-3, is KAGVTQTPRYLIKTRGQQVTLSCSPISGHRSVSWYQQTPGQGLQFLFEYFSETQRNKGNFPGRFSGRQFSNSRSEMNVSTLELGDSALYLCASRSTGNTDTQYFGPGTRLTVL.

V and J are TRBV11-2 and TRBJ2-2; 7 positions match TRBD1. The CDR3 has 12 amino acids. The V segment lost 10 bases and the J segment 4 bases; nucleotides outside the gene matches: 3. Germline values: CDR1 SGHAT, CDR2 FQNNGV. CDR3 sequence (DNA): TGTGCCACGAGACAGGGCACCGGGGAGCTGTTTTTT. The encoded protein is CATRQGTGELFF.

This chain links TRBV6-6 with TRBJ1-1, with TRBD1 identical over 9 bases. CDR1 MNHNY and CDR2 SVGAGI come from the germline V gene (reference sequence). J lost 5 bases, V lost 6 bases, and 10 bases had no gene match. The CDR3 covers 15 residues. The CDR3 here is CASRGQGLGGTEAFF. CDR3 DNA: TGTGCCAGCAGGGGACAGGGCCTGGGGGGGACTGAAGCTTTCTTT.

The chain couples TRBV30 to TRBJ2-5, with 7 bases lining up with TRBD2. Germline V gene sequence: CDR1 GTSNPN, CDR2 SVGIG (reference sequence). This CDR3 has 15 amino acids. V lost 2 bases to trimming and J lost 1 base; unmatched junction nucleotides: 7. CDR3 nucleotides: TGTGCCTGGAGTACGCCTAGCGGAGTCCAAGAGACCCAGTACTTC. Residues: CAWSTPSGVQETQYF.

This clone appeared a few times. The V and J genes are TRBV30 and TRBJ1-3; 9 nucleotides align to TRBD1. The J segment lost 0 bases and the V segment lost 3 bases, leaving 6 bases of the junction unmatched. This CDR3 has 16 residues. The V gene's germline CDR1 is GTSNPN and CDR2 SVGIG (reference sequence). CDR3 DNA sequence: TGTGCCTGGAGAGTCGGGACAGGGCACTCTGGAAACACCATATATTTT. Its protein is CAWRVGTGHSGNTIYF.

The V gene is TRBV30, the J gene TRBJ1-1; the D gene is possibly TRBD1 (5 bases). V was shortened by 2 bases and J by 5 bases, with 15 bases between the two germline ends. Looked up from germline, CDR1 is GTSNPN and CDR2 is SVGIG (reference sequence). The CDR3 covers 14 residues. The CDR3 DNA reads as TGTGCCTGGAGTCCTCGACGGGGGGGGACTGAAGCTTTCTTT. Translated, it gives CAWSPRRGGTEAFF.

V and J are TRBV19 and TRBJ2-6, with 10 bases aligning to TRBD1. CDR3 length equals 17 residues. Germline-derived CDR1 and CDR2 are LNHDA and SQIVND (reference sequence). The V segment lost 1 base and the J segment 0 bases; nucleotides outside the gene matches: 0. The CDR3 sequence is CASSIGTGGSGANVLTF. DNA for the CDR3: TGTGCCAGTAGTATAGGGACAGGGGGCTCTGGGGCCAACGTCCTGACTTTC.

The chain has TRBV5-1 and TRBJ2-1; 8 bases match TRBD1. The CDR3 consists of 18 residues. Trimming at V came to 5 bases and at J to 0 bases, leaving 13 bases not matched to a gene. CDR1 and CDR2 from the germline V gene are SGHRS and YFSETQ. The CDR3 loop reads CASRHDRGGAISYNEQFF. The CDR3 bases are TGCGCCAGCAGACACGACAGGGGTGGGGCAATCTCCTACAATGAGCAGTTCTTC.

This clone has more than one count but fewer than ten. The chain links TRBV7-8 to TRBJ2-1, with 8 bases that match TRBD2. The germline V gene encodes CDR1 SGHVS and CDR2 FQNEAQ. CDR3 length: 14 amino acids. Losses at the gene ends were 1 base for V and 6 bases for J; bases not matched to a gene: 2. The CDR3 spells CASSLEAGVNEQFF. DNA for the CDR3: TGTGCCAGCAGCTTAGAAGCGGGAGTCAATGAGCAGTTCTTC. Combining the CDR3 with reference TRBV7-8 and TRBJ2-1 gives the whole variable domain GAGVSQSPRYKVAKRGQDVALRCDPISGHVSLFWYQQALGQGPEFLTYFQNEAQLDKSGLPSDRFFAERPEGSVSTLKIQRTQQEDSAVYLCASSLEAGVNEQFFGPGTRLTVL.

This sequence joins TRBV6-1 and TRBJ2-2; 10 nucleotides agree with TRBD1. Unmatched junction bases numbered 5, after V lost 4 bases and J lost 3 bases. Germline-derived CDR1 and CDR2 are MNHNS and SASEGT. The CDR3 is 16 amino acids. The CDR3 loop is CASSGRTGGYTGELFF. CDR3 sequence (DNA): TGTGCCAGCAGTGGGAGGACAGGGGGTTACACCGGGGAGCTGTTTTTT.